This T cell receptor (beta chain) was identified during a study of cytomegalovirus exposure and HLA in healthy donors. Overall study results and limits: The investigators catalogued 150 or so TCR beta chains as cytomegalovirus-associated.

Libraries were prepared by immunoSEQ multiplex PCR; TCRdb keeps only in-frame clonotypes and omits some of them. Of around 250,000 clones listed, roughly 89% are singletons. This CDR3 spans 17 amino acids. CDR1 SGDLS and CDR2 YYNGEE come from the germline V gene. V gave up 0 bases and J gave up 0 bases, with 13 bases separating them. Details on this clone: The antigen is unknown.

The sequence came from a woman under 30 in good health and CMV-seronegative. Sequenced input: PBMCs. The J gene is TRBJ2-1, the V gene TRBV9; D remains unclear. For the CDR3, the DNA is TGTGCCAGCAGCGTAGGGCAGGTGACGAGCTCCTACAATGAGCAGTTCTTC. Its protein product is CASSVGQVTSSYNEQFF.